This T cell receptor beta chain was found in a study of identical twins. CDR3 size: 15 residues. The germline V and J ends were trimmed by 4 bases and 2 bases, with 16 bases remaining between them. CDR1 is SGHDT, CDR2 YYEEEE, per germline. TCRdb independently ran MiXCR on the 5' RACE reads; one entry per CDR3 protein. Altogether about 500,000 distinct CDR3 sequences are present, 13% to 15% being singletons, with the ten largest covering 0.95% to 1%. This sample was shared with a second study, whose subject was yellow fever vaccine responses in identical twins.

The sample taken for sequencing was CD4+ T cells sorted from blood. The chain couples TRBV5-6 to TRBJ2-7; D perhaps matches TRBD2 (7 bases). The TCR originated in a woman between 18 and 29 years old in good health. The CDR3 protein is CASSPLSGDTYEQYF. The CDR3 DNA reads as TGTGCCAGCAGCCCGCTAAGCGGGGACACCTACGAGCAGTACTTC.